Included here is one TCR beta chain sequence, with context. The PCR had 60 Vbeta and 13 Jbeta primers. Measured with immunoSEQ multiplex PCR; TCRdb has only the in-frame clones, and not every one. The table shows 200,000 to 250,000 clones, with roughly 91% occurring only once. V lost 4 bases and J 3 bases, leaving 10 bases between the germline ends. This CDR3 contains 14 residues. The germline CDR1 and CDR2 sequences are SGHVS and FQNEAQ. The entry originates in a study of cytomegalovirus exposure and HLA in healthy donors. The TCR sequence derives from a woman younger than 35 in good health and CMV-seronegative. The rearrangement joins TRBV7-8 to TRBJ1-3, with D uncertain. Sequenced sample: PBMCs. CDR3 coding DNA: TGTGCCAGCAGCTCCTTGACACTTGGAAACACCATATATTTT. It specifies CASSSLTLGNTIYF.